The source of this TCR beta chain is a study of blood T cell repertoires in COVID-19. Study summary: Acute-phase and convalescent COVID-19 samples originated in the United States, Italy and Spain. Sample material is recorded as cDNA or gDNA derived from T cells, B-cell-depleted T cells, or PBMCs.

Only a few counts were recorded for this clone. The method was immunoSEQ multiplex PCR; TCRdb's version includes in-frame clones alone and lacks a portion of them. The table shows under 300,000 clones, with more than 75% occurring only once. V shed 3 bases, J shed 3 bases, and the junction held 2 bases outside the gene matches. The CDR3 totals 14 residues. Germline CDR1 and CDR2: SGHTS and YDEGEE. This rearrangement joins TRBV5-8 to TRBJ1-3; 8 positions agree with TRBD1. The source material was peripheral blood. The TCR sequence derives from a man at least 80 years old with acute or convalescent COVID-19. The CDR3 region is CASSYGTGGNTIYF. CDR3 coding DNA: TGTGCCAGCAGCTATGGGACAGGTGGAAACACCATATATTTT.